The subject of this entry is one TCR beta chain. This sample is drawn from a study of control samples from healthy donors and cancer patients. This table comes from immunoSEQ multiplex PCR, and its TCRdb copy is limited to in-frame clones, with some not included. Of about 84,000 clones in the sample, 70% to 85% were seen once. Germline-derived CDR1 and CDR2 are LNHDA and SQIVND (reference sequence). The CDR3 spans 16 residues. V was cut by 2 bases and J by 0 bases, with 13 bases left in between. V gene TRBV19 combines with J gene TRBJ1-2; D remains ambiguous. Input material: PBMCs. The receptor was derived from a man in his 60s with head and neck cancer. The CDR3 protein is CASSIRGELTNYGYTF. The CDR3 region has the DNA TGTGCCAGTAGTATACGGGGAGAACTTACTAACTATGGCTACACCTTC.